The rows below give T cell receptor beta chains drawn from one sample of a study of blood T cell repertoires in COVID-19. Data came from immunoSEQ multiplex PCR; TCRdb stores just in-frame clones and leaves some out. Counted here are hundreds of thousands of clones, just over 85% occurring once; the ten biggest clones make up approximately 1.4%. Sequencing input: peripheral blood. Receptors were obtained from a man older than 75 with acute or convalescent COVID-19. The CDR3 runs from the conserved cysteine through the conserved F or W.

V gene: TRBV28
CDR3 length: 15
J gene: TRBJ1-5
CDR3 protein: CASSLGGAGNQPQHF

V gene: TRBV27
CDR3 length: 13
J gene: TRBJ2-1
CDR3 protein: CASRGSGNSEQFF

V gene: TRBV29-1
CDR3 length: 12
J gene: TRBJ2-5
CDR3 protein: CSVSGGDETQYF

V gene: TRBV9
CDR3 length: 14
J gene: TRBJ1-3
CDR3 protein: CASSVEQGENTIYF

V gene: TRBV28
CDR3 length: 16
J gene: TRBJ2-1
CDR3 protein: CASSLGAGGVYNEQFF

V gene: TRBV11-2
CDR3 length: 14
J gene: TRBJ2-7
CDR3 protein: CASSRDTLSYEQYF

V gene: TRBV7-2
CDR3 length: 12
J gene: TRBJ2-7
CDR3 protein: CASRGGEGEQYF

V gene: TRBV7-9
CDR3 length: 14
J gene: TRBJ2-7
CDR3 protein: CASSLPRTGGEQYF

V gene: TRBV10-3
CDR3 length: 13
J gene: TRBJ2-7
CDR3 protein: CAISLAGVEEQYF

V gene: TRBV28
CDR3 length: 17
J gene: TRBJ2-2
CDR3 protein: CASSPPLGQGNTGELFF

V gene: TRBV3-1/TRBV3-2
CDR3 length: 14
J gene: TRBJ2-1
CDR3 protein: CASSHAYSPDEQFF

V gene: TRBV2
CDR3 length: 21
J gene: TRBJ2-4
CDR3 protein: CASSIPRGTGAQGKTKNIQYF

V gene: TRBV7-2
CDR3 length: 15
J gene: TRBJ2-2
CDR3 protein: CASSLGSMNTGELFF

V gene: TRBV5-4
CDR3 length: 16
J gene: TRBJ2-1
CDR3 protein: CASSFQAGGAYNEQFF

V gene: TRBV7-8
CDR3 length: 18
J gene: TRBJ1-1
CDR3 protein: CASSLLPNRVTMNTEAFF

V gene: TRBV29-1
CDR3 length: 12
J gene: TRBJ1-3
CDR3 protein: CSVGVSGNTIYF

V gene: TRBV5-6
CDR3 length: 14
J gene: TRBJ1-1
CDR3 protein: CASSTFLRPGGAFF